This T cell receptor beta chain originates from a study of shared clonotypes between healthy human individuals (dated by TCRdb to the early 2020s). Concerning the study at large: A few men and a couple of women, aged 18 to 49 years, made up the cohort. For each donor, CD4 naive and CD4 memory were each run on three plates, CD8 naive on two plates, and CD8 memory on one plate. The study deeply sequenced blood TCR repertoires of five healthy adults to estimate repertoire size and the extent of clonotype sharing between individuals. To increase sequencing depth and limit assay-specific biases, different laboratories used diverse techniques to prepare libraries and sequence TCR repertoires. Leukapheresis yielded between about 0.9 and 10 billion PBMCs per donor.

As to this clone: The clone's antigen remains unknown. No much larger clone is present one base from it, and per-base qualities are unavailable.

General findings and caveats noted by the study authors: The small number of donors limited the genetic and exposure-history diversity represented. Based on pairwise subsampling, the degree of clonotype sharing among donors was expected to be affected by sequencing depth. Sharing across several donors was observed for about 5% of naive CD4, about 3.2% of naive CD8, 2% to 2.5% of memory CD4, and less than 0.45% of memory CD8 clonotypes. Clonotypes shared by all four sorted-subset donors showed higher generation probabilities than non-shared clonotypes. Rarefaction of sorted-subset datasets indicated incomplete sequencing despite the large sequencing depth. Only blood was sampled, and tissue TCR repertoires likely differ from those in blood. Naive subsets generally had larger estimated clonotype richness than memory subsets.

Donors were healthy HIV-negative adults with no recently reported acute infections or vaccinations. Every donor was a Caucasian adult residing in Nashville, Tennessee, USA. Magnetic negative selection was used to enrich CD4+ T cells, after which naive cells were positively selected on CD45RA and the negative fraction became the memory subset. After blood collection by leukapheresis, PBMCs were isolated using Ficoll-Histopaque density gradient centrifugation and then cryopreserved in the vapor phase of liquid nitrogen. Purity and quantity of every magnetically sorted T cell population were checked by analytical flow cytometry. Each sorted fraction had its genomic DNA isolated and then quantified by UV absorbance on a Nanodrop 2000c. TCR CDR3 regions were amplified from genomic DNA by multiplex PCR using the deep immunoSEQ assay. Extracted genomic DNA from each cell subset was distributed evenly across all wells of several immunoSEQ 96-well plates, and each plate was treated as a replicate. For sorted subsets, 150 to 200 ng genomic DNA, equal to 30,000 or so T cell genomes, was loaded into each replicate PCR. The purified libraries were quantified using a Qubit 3.0 fluorometer, sized with a Bioanalyzer 2100, and then quantified again using the KAPA Library Quantification kit. Each immunoSEQ 96-well plate was sequenced on its own single-read 150-cycle Illumina NextSeq 550 flow cell. The study's own analysis went as follows. Because only junctional sequences without quality scores were contained in the immunoSEQ output, filtering matching that applied to full-length reads could not be performed. Sequences were annotated with PyIR, a Python wrapper for IgBLAST v1.9, and V/J genes and CDR3 were assigned using IMGT germline references. Reads were filtered out if the reads had weak V/J assignments (E-value above 1e-6), no CDR3, stop codons, out-of-frame junctions, or ambiguous translated residues. V3J clonotypes were defined as sequences sharing an identical inferred V gene, J gene, and CDR3 amino acid sequence. Percentage overlap between repertoires was computed as shared unique clonotypes divided by the size of the smaller repertoire. Richness of each repertoire was evaluated using RTK rarefaction, the Chao1 estimator, and Recon v2.1 estimates of unobserved clonotypes. Generation probabilities were computed with OLGA for all TCRbeta clonotypes obtained by the gDNA method from a few donors. TCRdb took this table from immuneACCESS and kept in-frame rearrangements with V and J called. Such tables lack part of the clones; where checked against another copy, unresolved V genes explain under half of the gap, and the rest is unexplained. That table furnishes V, J and clone size, whereas the DNA furnished D and trimming. The sample contains millions of clones, more than 85% of them found a single time. About 0.39% of the sample rests with the top ten.

The CDR3, from cysteine to phenylalanine, totals 13 residues. CDR3 DNA only is kept here, 39 bases in frame from base 1. The germline V gene encodes CDR1 MDHEN and CDR2 SYDVKM. The junction shows trimming of 2 bases on V and 9 bases on J, plus 11 bases between the germline ends. The chain is encoded by TRBV28 joined to TRBJ2-1; no D gene is confidently identified. The sequencing sample was made of naive CD4+ T cells from PBMCs. The intended sense of this specimen's cell subset or site label: CD45RA+ positively selected. This receptor was taken from a man between 18 and 29 years old in good health. Some clones in this sample may be carry-over from other donors' samples. The CDR3 protein is CASSLVSGREQFF. The nucleotide sequence is TGTGCCAGCAGTTTAGTATCAGGACGTGAGCAGTTCTTC.